A single sample is the source of the 27 T cell receptor beta chains below, sequenced in a study of T cell responses to AZD1222 COVID-19 vaccine. The protocol was immunoSEQ multiplex PCR, while the TCRdb copy is restricted to in-frame clones and leaves out a portion. Of tens of thousands of clones listed, 89% are singletons. The sequenced sample was peripheral blood, obtained 28 days after the second AZD1222 dose. These TCRs come from an adult who received the AZD1222 COVID-19 vaccine.

The V and J genes are TRBV19 and TRBJ1-6, with D uncertain. The length of the CDR3 is 15 residues. The germline CDR1 and CDR2 sequences are LNHDA and SQIVND (reference sequence). The V end was cut by 5 bases, the J end by 4 bases, with 12 bases between. The CDR3: CASSLWQTYNSPLHF. CDR3 DNA sequence: TGTGCCAGTAGTCTCTGGCAGACGTATAATTCACCCCTCCACTTT. Combining the CDR3 with reference TRBV19 and TRBJ1-6 gives the whole variable domain DGGITQSPKYLFRKEGQNVTLSCEQNLNHDAMYWYRQDPGQGLRLIYYSQIVNDFQKGDIAEGYSVSREKKESFPLTVTSAQKNPTAFYLCASSLWQTYNSPLHFGNGTRLTVT.

This chain connects TRBV5-6 to TRBJ1-5, with 7 bases that match TRBD1. The V gene end was trimmed by 4 bases and the J gene end by 7 bases; junction bases not matched to a gene: 8. CDR3 length: 14 amino acids. The germline gives CDR1 SGHDT, CDR2 YYEEEE. The CDR3: CASSARGSLQPQHF. The CDR3 DNA is TGTGCCAGCAGCGCCAGGGGGTCCCTACAGCCCCAGCATTTT.

This clone was seen only once. The genes are TRBV5-1 and TRBJ2-1; no clear D. This CDR3 region has 13 residues. Trimming removed 4 bases from V and 3 bases from J, with 8 bases in between. The germline V gene encodes CDR1 SGHRS and CDR2 YFSETQ. The CDR3 spells CASSPLYYNEQFF. CDR3 in DNA: TGCGCCAGCAGCCCCCTGTACTACAATGAGCAGTTCTTC.

This clone was recorded once. The chain carries TRBV7-2 and TRBJ1-1; D is perhaps TRBD1 (6 bases). Trimming left V 7 bases short and J 3 bases short, with 15 bases between. The CDR3 spans 14 residues. Germline V lookup: CDR1 SGHTA, CDR2 FQGNSA. DNA of the CDR3: TGTGCCAGCAAGACCCGGGGGGGCGACACTGAAGCTTTCTTT. Translation: CASKTRGGDTEAFF.

The chain uses TRBV5-1 and TRBJ2-2; no clear D gene. The germline V gene encodes CDR1 SGHRS and CDR2 YFSETQ. Trimming removed 0 bases from V and 5 bases from J, with 5 bases in between. This CDR3 is built from 13 residues. CDR3: CASSLDGTGELFF. CDR3 DNA: TGCGCCAGCAGCTTGGATGGGACCGGGGAGCTGTTTTTT.

The chain employs TRBV9 and TRBJ2-5; D is ambiguous. This CDR3 contains 14 residues. Trimming stripped 4 bases from V and 5 bases from J, with 15 bases between. Per germline, CDR1 SGDLS and CDR2 YYNGEE. The CDR3 DNA reads as TGTGCCAGCAGCCCAGAGAGATACGGGGAGACCCAGTACTTC. Its translation is CASSPERYGETQYF.

Only one count was recorded for this clone. V gene TRBV7-9 combines with J gene TRBJ1-1; 10 bases are shared with TRBD1. With 3 bases clipped from V and 3 bases from J, the junction kept 13 bases outside the gene matches. The germline CDR1 and CDR2 sequences are SEHNR and FQNEAQ (reference sequence). The CDR3 sequence is 18 residues long. The CDR3 reads CASSFMIDRGRGDTEAFF. DNA of the CDR3: TGTGCCAGCAGCTTTATGATCGACAGGGGGCGTGGGGACACTGAAGCTTTCTTT.

The rearrangement links TRBV23-1 to TRBJ1-2; 7 bases map to TRBD1. TRBV23-1 is an ORF for which the function is uncertain. This CDR3 is built from 15 residues. The V segment lost 0 bases and the J segment 5 bases; nucleotides outside the gene matches: 6. CDR3 bases: TGCGCCAGCAGTCAATCGAGACAGGGAGGGTATGGCTACACCTTC. It codes for CASSQSRQGGYGYTF.

The chain has TRBV19 and TRBJ2-2, with unresolved D. Germline V gene data show CDR1 as LNHDA and CDR2 as SQIVND (reference sequence). This CDR3 comprises 14 residues. Trimming removed 1 base at V and 1 base at J, with 4 bases between. CDR3 bases: TGTGCCAGTAGTATAGCGGGGAACACCGGGGAGCTGTTTTTT. It translates to CASSIAGNTGELFF.

This chain links TRBV3-1 (or the pseudogene TRBV3-2) with TRBJ1-1; the match to TRBD1 covers 7 bases. The CDR3 is 16 residues long. The germline CDR1 and CDR2 sequences are LGHDT and YNNKEL (reference sequence). J lost 0 bases, V lost 2 bases, and 6 bases had no gene match. This CDR3 is CASSQWITGVNTEAFF. In DNA, the CDR3 is TGTGCCAGCAGCCAATGGATCACAGGGGTGAACACTGAAGCTTTCTTT.

The V call is TRBV19, the J call TRBJ1-4, with TRBD1 identical over 8 bases. This CDR3 is built from 16 residues. Trimming at V came to 4 bases and at J to 2 bases, leaving 6 bases not matched to a gene. Germline CDR1 LNHDA, CDR2 SQIVND (reference sequence). The CDR3 bases are TGTGCCAGTAGTAAGGGACAGGCTAGGACTAATGAAAAACTGTTTTTT. Its protein product is CASSKGQARTNEKLFF. Filled out from reference TRBV19 and TRBJ1-4, the complete variable domain reads DGGITQSPKYLFRKEGQNVTLSCEQNLNHDAMYWYRQDPGQGLRLIYYSQIVNDFQKGDIAEGYSVSREKKESFPLTVTSAQKNPTAFYLCASSKGQARTNEKLFFGSGTQLSVL.

The genes are TRBV3-1 (or the pseudogene TRBV3-2) and TRBJ2-2, with 9 bases that match TRBD1. The CDR3 consists of 15 residues. Losses at the gene ends were 4 bases for V and 6 bases for J; bases not matched to a gene: 6. CDR1 and CDR2 from the germline V gene are LGHDT and YNNKEL (reference sequence). CDR3 bases: TGTGCCAGCAGCCCTTGGACAGGGGAGGCCGGGGAGCTGTTTTTT. It is translated as CASSPWTGEAGELFF.

The V and J genes are TRBV19 and TRBJ1-6; D unresolved. The germline gives CDR1 LNHDA, CDR2 SQIVND (reference sequence). The CDR3 covers 16 residues. The ends were cut back, 4 bases at V and 7 bases at J, with 17 bases in the middle. CDR3 sequence (DNA): TGTGCCAGTAGTACGTTGGGTATTTTGGAGAATTCACCCCTCCACTTT. Residues: CASSTLGILENSPLHF.

This sequence joins TRBV3-1 (or the pseudogene TRBV3-2) and TRBJ2-2; TRBD1 is a possible D gene (5 bases). The CDR3 extends over 15 amino acids. The germline V and J ends were trimmed by 1 base and 4 bases, with 10 bases remaining between them. Germline values: CDR1 LGHDT, CDR2 YNNKEL (reference sequence). CDR3 residues: CASSQGAGRTGELFF. The CDR3 coding sequence is TGTGCCAGCAGCCAAGGTGCAGGGCGCACCGGGGAGCTGTTTTTT.

This clone was seen a single time. The chain has TRBV10-3 and TRBJ2-1; 10 bases match TRBD2. The CDR3 is 16 residues long. Trimming took 7 bases from V and 6 from J; bases not matched to a gene: 12. Germline V gives CDR1 ENHRY, CDR2 SYGVKD. CDR3 in amino acids: CAITPGSGGAINEQFF. CDR3 in DNA: TGTGCCATCACCCCGGGGAGCGGGGGGGCCATCAATGAGCAGTTCTTC.

The V and J genes are TRBV15 and TRBJ2-1; 8 bases map to TRBD2. V lost 0 bases, J lost 2 bases, and 3 bases stayed unmatched. This CDR3 has 16 residues. The germline CDR1 and CDR2 sequences are LNHNV and YYDKDF (reference sequence). CDR3 in DNA: TGTGCCACCAGCAGAGATTTAGCGGGAACCTACAATGAGCAGTTCTTC. As protein: CATSRDLAGTYNEQFF.

This clone has a single count. V and J are TRBV10-3 and TRBJ2-1; 12 bases agree with TRBD1. The CDR3 spans 18 residues. The V segment lost 2 bases and the J segment 5 bases; nucleotides outside the gene matches: 10. Germline CDR1 is ENHRY and CDR2 is SYGVKD. For the CDR3, the DNA is TGTGCCATCAGTGAGACCTTCCCGGGACAGGGGGCTGACAATGAGCAGTTCTTC. This gives the protein CAISETFPGQGADNEQFF.

The table lists this clone with a few counts. The chain joins TRBV14 to TRBJ2-3; possibly TRBD2 for D (6 bases). Germline values: CDR1 SGHDN, CDR2 FVKESK. Trimming removed 2 bases from V and 2 bases from J, with 14 bases in between. The CDR3 sequence is 16 residues long. DNA for the CDR3: TGTGCCAGCAGCCAACAGGATGGACTAAACACAGATACGCAGTATTTT. It translates to CASSQQDGLNTDTQYF. The full variable domain, with the rest looked up from reference TRBV14 and TRBJ2-3, is EAGVTQFPSHSVIEKGQTVTLRCDPISGHDNLYWYRRVMGKEIKFLLHFVKESKQDESGMPNNRFLAERTGGTYSTLKVQPAELEDSGVYFCASSQQDGLNTDTQYFGPGTRLTVL.

The chain combines TRBV18 with TRBJ1-6, with TRBD1 identical over 9 bases. The germline V gene encodes CDR1 KGHSH and CDR2 LQKENI. With V trimmed by 2 bases and J by 10 bases, 6 bases remained unmatched. CDR3 length equals 15 residues. The CDR3 DNA is TGTGCCAGCTCACCAAGCTGGACAGGGGACTCACCCCTCCACTTT. This sequence encodes CASSPSWTGDSPLHF.

V and J are TRBV3-1 (or the pseudogene TRBV3-2) and TRBJ1-6; 8 bases fit TRBD1. The CDR3 contains 15 residues. Per germline, CDR1 LGHDT and CDR2 YNNKEL (reference sequence). The V and J ends lost 3 bases and 7 bases, in that order; junction bases with no gene match: 5. As DNA, the CDR3 is TGTGCCAGCAGCCACCGGGACAGGTTAAATTCACCCCTCCACTTT. Translation gives CASSHRDRLNSPLHF.

The V and J genes are TRBV21-1 and TRBJ1-5; no check of the table's D call, TRBD1, against the DNA was made. TRBV21-1 is deemed a pseudogene. The CDR3 has 13 amino acids. The CDR3 DNA is TGTGCCAGCACCGGACAGGGCAATCAGCCCCAGCATTTT. Protein product: CASTGQGNQPQHF.

The rearrangement uses TRBV2 and TRBJ2-5, with D possibly TRBD1 on 5 matching bases. V shed 4 bases and J shed 3 bases, with 9 bases lying between them. Per germline, CDR1 SNHLY and CDR2 FYNNEI. The CDR3 is 13 amino acids. The CDR3 coding sequence is TGTGCCAGCAGTGGCGGCAGGGAAGAGACCCAGTACTTC. It is translated as CASSGGREETQYF.

The chain uses TRBV7-2 and TRBJ2-7; 11 nucleotides line up with TRBD1. The CDR3 is 14 amino acids. Trimming cost V 4 bases and J 4 bases; bases outside gene matches: 3. Germline V gene data show CDR1 as SGHTA and CDR2 as FQGNSA. Here the CDR3 reads CASSSGTGGYEQYF. The CDR3 DNA reads TGTGCCAGCAGCTCCGGGACAGGGGGGTACGAGCAGTACTTC.

The chain carries TRBV27 and TRBJ2-3; no clear D. The germline V gene has CDR1 MNHEY and CDR2 SMNVEV (reference sequence). V lost 5 bases, J lost 1 base, and 10 bases lay in between. The CDR3 loop spans 14 amino acids. The CDR3 nucleotides read TGTGCCAGCAGTCCCCCGGGCCGCACAGATACGCAGTATTTT. This encodes CASSPPGRTDTQYF.

The CDR3 nucleotides read TGTGCCAGCAGCTTAGCATTATGGTATGCCAACTATGGCTACACCTTC. Translating it yields CASSLALWYANYGYTF. The genes are TRBV7-8 and TRBJ1-2; D unresolved. V was clipped by 0 bases and J by 2 bases, with 13 bases between them. Germline V CDR1 and CDR2: SGHVS, FQNEAQ. There are 16 residues in the CDR3.

This clone came up once. This rearrangement joins TRBV3-1 (or the pseudogene TRBV3-2) to TRBJ1-2, with 7 bases matching TRBD1. This CDR3 is 18 amino acids long. From germline, CDR1 is LGHDT and CDR2 YNNKEL (reference sequence). V was clipped by 1 base and J by 8 bases; unmatched bases: 19. The CDR3 sequence: CASSQARGGTRQGGGYTF. The CDR3 bases are TGTGCCAGCAGCCAAGCCAGGGGGGGGACGAGACAGGGAGGAGGCTACACCTTC.

The genes are TRBV5-1 and TRBJ1-1; D may be TRBD1 (6 bases). The germline V gene encodes CDR1 SGHRS and CDR2 YFSETQ. The ends were cut back, 4 bases at V and 1 base at J, with 11 bases in the middle. This CDR3 comprises 14 residues. CDR3 sequence reads: CASSHRQENTEAFF. CDR3 bases: TGCGCCAGCAGCCATAGACAGGAGAACACTGAAGCTTTCTTT. Using reference TRBV5-1 and TRBJ1-1 for the parts outside the CDR3, the full variable domain is KAGVTQTPRYLIKTRGQQVTLSCSPISGHRSVSWYQQTPGQGLQFLFEYFSETQRNKGNFPGRFSGRQFSNSRSEMNVSTLELGDSALYLCASSHRQENTEAFFGQGTRLTVV.